The sequence of this T cell receptor (beta chain) was determined in a study of blood T cell repertoires in COVID-19. Whole-study context: Both acute and convalescent COVID-19 samples were obtained from the United States, Italy and Spain. Sample material is recorded as cDNA or gDNA derived from T cells, B-cell-depleted T cells, or PBMCs.

As originally analysed: Scientists estimated how many nucleated cells there were by amplifying reference gene primers. Here immunoSEQ multiplex PCR was the method, and the copy in TCRdb shows in-frame clones only, minus some. The D gene and trimming were derived from the DNA, and the V and J assignments and clone size from that table. The table lists roughly 200,000 clones, around 85% of them singletons. Germline V gene lookup returns CDR1 MNHEY and CDR2 SVGEGT. The CDR3 spans 15 residues. The ends lost 5 bases at V and 2 bases at J; junction bases unmatched: 4. The source of this sequence is a human donor with active or convalescent COVID-19. The donor label of this sample is uncertain. The chain employs TRBV6-2 or TRBV6-3 and TRBJ2-3, with 10 bases that match TRBD2. The sequenced sample was peripheral blood. CDR3 residues: CASSTGTSDTDTQYF. The CDR3 DNA reads TGTGCCAGCAGTACCGGGACTAGCGACACAGATACGCAGTATTTT.